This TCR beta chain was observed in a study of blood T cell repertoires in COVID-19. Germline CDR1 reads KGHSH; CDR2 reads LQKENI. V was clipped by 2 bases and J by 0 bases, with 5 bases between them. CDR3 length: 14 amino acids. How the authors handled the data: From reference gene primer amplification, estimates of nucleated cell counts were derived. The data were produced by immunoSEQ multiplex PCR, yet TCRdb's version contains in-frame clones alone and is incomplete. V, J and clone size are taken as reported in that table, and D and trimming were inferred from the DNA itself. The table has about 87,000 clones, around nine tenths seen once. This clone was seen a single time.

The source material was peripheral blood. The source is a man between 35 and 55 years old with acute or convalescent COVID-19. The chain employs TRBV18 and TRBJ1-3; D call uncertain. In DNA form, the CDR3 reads TGTGCCAGCTCACCAATGAGCTCTGGAAACACCATATATTTT. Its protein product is CASSPMSSGNTIYF.